This TCR beta chain is drawn from a study of blood T cell repertoires in COVID-19. Everyone who took part was about 18 to 90 years old, and they came from 24 US areas. Participants' reported clinical history set cohort assignment. Donors of Cohort 3 who recovered were those that had two negative PCRs, clearance, or symptom resolution. Assay used: immunoSEQ multiplex PCR; TCRdb lists only in-frame clones, some missing. Of a few hundred thousand clones detected, approximately 88% appear once; the ten largest clones hold 1%. Sequenced: PBMCs or T cells enriched from blood (not recorded which). The sequence was collected from a woman aged 30 to 39 who had recovered from COVID-19.

CDR3 in amino acids: CASSTAGWPPYEQYF. CDR3 bases: TGTGCCAGCAGCACAGCGGGATGGCCGCCCTACGAGCAGTACTTC. The chain employs TRBV6-5 and TRBJ2-7; 7 bases align to TRBD2. This CDR3 has 15 amino acids. Germline CDR1 is MNHEY and CDR2 is SVGAGI. The ends lost 6 bases at V and 2 bases at J; junction bases unmatched: 10.